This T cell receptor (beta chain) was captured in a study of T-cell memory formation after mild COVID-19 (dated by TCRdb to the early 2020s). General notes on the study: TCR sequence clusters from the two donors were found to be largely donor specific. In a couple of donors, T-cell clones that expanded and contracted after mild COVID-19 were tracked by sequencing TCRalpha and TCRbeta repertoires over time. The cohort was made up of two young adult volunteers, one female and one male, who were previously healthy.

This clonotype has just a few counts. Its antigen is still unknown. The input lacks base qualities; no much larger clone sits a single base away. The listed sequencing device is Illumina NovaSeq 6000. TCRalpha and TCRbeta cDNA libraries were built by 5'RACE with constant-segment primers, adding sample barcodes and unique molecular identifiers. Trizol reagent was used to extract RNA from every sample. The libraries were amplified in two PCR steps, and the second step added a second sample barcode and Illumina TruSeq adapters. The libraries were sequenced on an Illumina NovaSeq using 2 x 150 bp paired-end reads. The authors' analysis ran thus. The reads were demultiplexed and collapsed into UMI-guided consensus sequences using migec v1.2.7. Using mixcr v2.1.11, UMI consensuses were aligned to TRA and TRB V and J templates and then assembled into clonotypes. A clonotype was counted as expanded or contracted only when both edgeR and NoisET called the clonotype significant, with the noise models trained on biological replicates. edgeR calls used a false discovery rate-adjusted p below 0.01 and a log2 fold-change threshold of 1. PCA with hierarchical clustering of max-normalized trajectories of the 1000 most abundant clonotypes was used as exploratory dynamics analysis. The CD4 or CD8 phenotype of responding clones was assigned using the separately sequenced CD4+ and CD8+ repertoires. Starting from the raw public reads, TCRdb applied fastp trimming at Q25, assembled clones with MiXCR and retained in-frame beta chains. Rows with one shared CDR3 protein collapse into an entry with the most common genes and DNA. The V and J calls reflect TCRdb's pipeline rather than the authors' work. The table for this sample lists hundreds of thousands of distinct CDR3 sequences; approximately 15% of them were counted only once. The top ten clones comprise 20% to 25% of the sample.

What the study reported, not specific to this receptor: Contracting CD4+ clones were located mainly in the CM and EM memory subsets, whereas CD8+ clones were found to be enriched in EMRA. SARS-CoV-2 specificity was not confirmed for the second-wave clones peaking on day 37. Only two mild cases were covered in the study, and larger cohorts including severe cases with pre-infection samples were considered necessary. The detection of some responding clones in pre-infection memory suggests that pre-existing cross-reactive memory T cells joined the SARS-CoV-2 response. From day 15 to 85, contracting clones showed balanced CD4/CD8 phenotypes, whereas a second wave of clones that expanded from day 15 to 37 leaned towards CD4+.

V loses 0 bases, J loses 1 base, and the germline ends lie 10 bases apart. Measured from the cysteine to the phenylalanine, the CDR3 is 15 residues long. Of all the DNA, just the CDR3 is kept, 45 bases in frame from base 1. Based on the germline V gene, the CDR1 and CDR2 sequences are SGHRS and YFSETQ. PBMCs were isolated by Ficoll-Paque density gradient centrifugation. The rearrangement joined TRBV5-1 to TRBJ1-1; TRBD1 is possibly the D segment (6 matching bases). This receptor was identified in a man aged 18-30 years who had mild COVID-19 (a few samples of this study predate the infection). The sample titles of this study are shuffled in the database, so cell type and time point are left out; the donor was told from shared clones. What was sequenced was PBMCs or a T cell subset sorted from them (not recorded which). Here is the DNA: TGCGCCAGCAGCTTGGCAGGACAGTCGAACACTGAAGCTTTCTTT. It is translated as CASSLAGQSNTEAFF.